This T cell receptor (beta chain) appears in the sequencing data of a study of CD4 T cells in relation to SARS-CoV-2 and coronaviruses. Study-wide findings and caveats: In roughly 65% of donors, memory CD4+ clonotypes crossrecognized SARS-CoV-2 and at least one common cold coronavirus spike.

TCRdb's copy holds only in-frame clones and misses some; the assay was immunoSEQ multiplex PCR. Seen here are over 15,000 clones, around 77% observed once, and the top ten hold 27%. Unexposed donor CD4+ T cells date from 2011-2018, before the COVID-19 pandemic. CD4+ T cells were isolated from the cells after around 9 days of culture. Unexposed-donor CD4+ T cells were probed with SARS-CoV-2 S/N and four cold-coronavirus spikes, cells permitting. In the case of this clone: What it recognizes is unknown.

The CDR3 consists of 15 residues. The germline V gene has CDR1 SGHDT and CDR2 YYEEEE. Trimming removed 0 bases from V and 1 base from J, with 9 bases in between. The material sequenced was CD4+ T cells from PBMCs, cultured in vitro. The chain combines TRBV5-6 with TRBJ2-3; possibly TRBD2 for D (5 bases). The source is a human donor in good health. The CDR3 region has the DNA TGTGCCAGCAGCTTGGTCCCAGCGGGCACAGATACGCAGTATTTT. This translates into CASSLVPAGTDTQYF.